This entry lists 28 T cell receptor beta chains sequenced from one sample in a study of cytomegalovirus exposure and HLA in healthy donors. The PCR used 60 Vbeta and 13 Jbeta primers. Data came from immunoSEQ multiplex PCR; TCRdb stores just in-frame clones and leaves some out. The data contain some 57,000 clones, 70% of them singletons. Specimen: PBMCs. The receptors stem from a woman aged 55-70 years in good health and CMV-seropositive.

Of note for this clone: Sequence at one end of the junction differs from germline and may be a read error. The chain uses TRBV10-3 and TRBJ2-3, with D perhaps TRBD2 (6 bases). The germline gives CDR1 ENHRY, CDR2 SYGVKD. The CDR3 contains 13 residues. CDR3 loop: CAISGGEEDMQYF. As DNA, the CDR3 is TGTGCCATCAGTGGGGGGGAGGAAGATATGCAGTATTTT.

The chain links TRBV4-2 to TRBJ1-1; 9 bases align to TRBD1. The ends lost 5 bases at V and 4 bases at J; junction bases unmatched: 2. The CDR3 loop spans 13 amino acids. Germline V gene lookup returns CDR1 LGHNA and CDR2 YNFKEQ. In nucleotides, the CDR3 is TGTGCCAGCAGCGACAGGGGGGCCACTGAAGCTTTCTTT. Its translation: CASSDRGATEAFF.

This clone was counted only a few times. The J gene is TRBJ1-4, the V gene TRBV7-9; D perhaps matches TRBD1 (5 bases). CDR1 is SEHNR and CDR2 is FQNEAQ in the germline V gene (reference sequence). CDR3 length: 15 amino acids. V shed 5 bases and J shed 4 bases, with 14 bases lying between them. This CDR3 is CASSARAGRNEKLFF. CDR3 DNA sequence: TGTGCCAGCAGCGCTCGGGCAGGGCGTAATGAAAAACTGTTTTTT.

The rearrangement links TRBV5-6 to TRBJ2-7; D is possibly TRBD1 (5 bases). The germline gives CDR1 SGHDT, CDR2 YYEEEE. V lost 0 bases and J 6 bases, leaving 13 bases between the germline ends. There are 14 residues in the CDR3. CDR3 coding DNA: TGTGCCAGCAGCTTGGGGGGCAGCCCCTGCGAGCAGTACTTC. Its protein product is CASSLGGSPCEQYF. The variable domain in full, completed from reference TRBV5-6 and TRBJ2-7, reads DAGVTQSPTHLIKTRGQQVTLRCSPKSGHDTVSWYQQALGQGPQFIFQYYEEEERQRGNFPDRFSGHQFPNYSSELNVNALLLGDSALYLCASSLGGSPCEQYFGPGTRLTVT.

This chain connects TRBV7-2 to TRBJ2-1; 12 bases are shared with TRBD2. The CDR3 contains 16 residues. Trimming removed 5 bases from V and 8 bases from J; junction bases left unmatched: 10. CDR1 and CDR2 from the germline V gene are SGHTA and FQGNSA. The CDR3 DNA sequence: TGTGCCAGCAGCCGCATTTCTAGCGGGGGGGGACATGAGCAGTTCTTC. It yields the protein CASSRISSGGGHEQFF.

A few counts support this clone. The genes are TRBV7-6 and TRBJ2-7, with D uncertain. The CDR3 is 14 amino acids. The germline V gene encodes CDR1 SGHVS and CDR2 FNYEAQ. V lost 4 bases and J lost 2, with 12 bases in between. The CDR3 DNA follows: TGTGCCAGCAGCTCTCGAACAGCTACCTACGAGCAGTACTTC. This codes for CASSSRTATYEQYF.

This chain joins TRBV5-6 and TRBJ1-2; 7 bases are a match to TRBD1. Per germline, CDR1 SGHDT and CDR2 YYEEEE. The CDR3 length is 12 residues. Trimming at V came to 1 base and at J to 8 bases, leaving 2 bases not matched to a gene. Written as DNA, the CDR3 is TGTGCCAGCAGCTTGACAGGGGTCGGCTACACCTTC. It translates to CASSLTGVGYTF.

A remark on this clone: Other DNA sequences in the same sample also yield this CDR3. V usage is TRBV29-1 and J usage is TRBJ1-3, with D hard to call. Germline CDR1 is SQVTM and CDR2 is ANQGSEA. Deletions cut 6 bases from V and 4 bases from J, with 7 bases between. This CDR3 contains 11 residues. The CDR3 nucleotides read TGCAGCGTCCCCCTAGGAAACACCATATATTTT. Translation: CSVPLGNTIYF.

The V call is TRBV7-2, the J call TRBJ2-7; TRBD1 is a possible D gene (6 bases). The CDR3 length is 15 residues. Trimming pared 3 bases from V and 0 bases from J, leaving 12 bases between. Germline V gene sequence: CDR1 SGHTA, CDR2 FQGNSA. The DNA of the CDR3 is TGTGCCAGCAGCTTCCGACAGGCCAGCTCCTACGAGCAGTACTTC. Protein sequence: CASSFRQASSYEQYF.

The genes are TRBV20-1 and TRBJ1-5; TRBD1 is a possible D gene (5 bases). CDR3 length equals 11 residues. CDR1 is DFQATT and CDR2 is SNEGSKA in the germline V gene (reference sequence). V shed 8 bases and J shed 4 bases, with 9 bases lying between them. The chain's CDR3 is CSQRGNQPQHF. As DNA, the CDR3 is TGCAGTCAAAGGGGTAATCAGCCCCAGCATTTT.

The gene calls are TRBV29-1 and TRBJ1-2; 7 nucleotides match TRBD1. Trimming removed 0 bases from V and 8 bases from J; junction bases left unmatched: 21. Germline V lookup: CDR1 SQVTM, CDR2 ANQGSEA. The CDR3 consists of 18 residues. The CDR3 sequence is CSVEDLPGQTPPKGGYTF. In DNA form, the CDR3 reads TGCAGCGTTGAAGATCTACCGGGACAGACTCCACCTAAAGGGGGCTACACCTTC.

The chain is built from TRBV25-1 and TRBJ1-6; unclear D gene. Looked up from germline, CDR1 is MGHDK and CDR2 is SYGVNS. V gave up 1 base and J gave up 9 bases, with 7 bases separating them. CDR3 length equals 13 residues. The CDR3 protein is CASSELNVSPLHF. In DNA form, the CDR3 reads TGTGCCAGCAGTGAATTAAATGTTTCACCCCTCCACTTT.

The chain recombines TRBV5-1 with TRBJ2-7, with 7 bases lining up with TRBD1. In germline, CDR1 is SGHRS, CDR2 YFSETQ. The trim removed 1 base at V and 4 bases at J, leaving 8 bases unmatched. CDR3 size: 15 residues. In nucleotides, the CDR3 is TGCGCCAGCAGCTTGTCCGGGACAGTAGCTTACGAGCAGTACTTC. The encoded protein is CASSLSGTVAYEQYF.

This chain joins TRBV5-1 and TRBJ1-3, with a weak D call TRBD1 (6 bases). Per germline, CDR1 SGHRS and CDR2 YFSETQ. The CDR3 is 14 amino acids. The V end was cut by 5 bases, the J end by 0 bases, with 9 bases between. In DNA form, the CDR3 reads TGCGCCAGCAGGGACAGTTCCTCTGGAAACACCATATATTTT. Encoded protein: CASRDSSSGNTIYF.

The chain links TRBV7-2 to TRBJ2-7; 10 bases align to TRBD2. Germline loops: CDR1 SGHTA, CDR2 FQGNSA. The CDR3 consists of 14 residues. V lost 5 bases to trimming and J lost 2 bases; unmatched junction nucleotides: 3. In nucleotides, the CDR3 is TGTGCCAGCAGCCTTCTAGCGGGAGCCTACGAGCAGTACTTC. As protein: CASSLLAGAYEQYF.

The rearrangement uses TRBV5-1 and TRBJ1-1, with D possibly TRBD1 on 5 matching bases. This CDR3 is 19 amino acids long. The V and J ends lost 1 base and 4 bases respectively, with 26 bases between them. Per the germline V gene, CDR1 is SGHRS and CDR2 is YFSETQ. The CDR3 DNA reads as TGCGCCAGCAGCTTGAGTGCAGGGAGGACGAGAGGTGCGGGCACTGAAGCTTTCTTT. Amino acids: CASSLSAGRTRGAGTEAFF.

This clone has only one observation. This CDR3 reads CASSLGSQETQYF. In DNA, the CDR3 is TGCGCCAGCAGCTTGGGCAGTCAAGAGACCCAGTACTTC. The chain has TRBV5-1 and TRBJ2-5; the D is unclear. V lost 0 bases to trimming and J lost 2 bases, with 5 bases between them. Looked up from germline, CDR1 is SGHRS and CDR2 is YFSETQ. The CDR3 contains 13 residues.

J is TRBJ1-1 and V is TRBV9; D is perhaps TRBD1 (5 bases). This CDR3 is 20 amino acids long. Germline V lookup: CDR1 SGDLS, CDR2 YYNGEE. V lost 0 bases, J lost 4 bases, and 28 bases lay in between. The chain's CDR3 is CASSVEEFPIGGFLGTEAFF. The CDR3 nucleotides read TGTGCCAGCAGCGTAGAGGAGTTCCCGATCGGGGGATTTTTAGGCACTGAAGCTTTCTTT. The entire variable domain, with the rest obtained from reference TRBV9 and TRBJ1-1, is as follows: DSGVTQTPKHLITATGQRVTLRCSPRSGDLSVYWYQQSLDQGLQFLIQYYNGEERAKGNILERFSAQQFPDLHSELNLSSLELGDSALYFCASSVEEFPIGGFLGTEAFFGQGTRLTVV.

As for this clone: Other DNA sequences in the sample encode the same CDR3. The rearrangement joins TRBV12-5 to TRBJ2-7; 8 nucleotides agree with TRBD1. The CDR3 extends over 13 amino acids. Germline V lookup: CDR1 LGHNT, CDR2 FRNRAP. The ends lost 1 base at V and 5 bases at J; junction bases unmatched: 1. The CDR3 loop reads CASGLAGGNEQYF. CDR3 coding DNA: TGTGCTAGTGGTTTGGCAGGGGGCAACGAGCAGTACTTC.

The chain couples TRBV27 to TRBJ2-2; TRBD1 is a possible D gene (6 bases). V lost 5 bases to trimming and J lost 3 bases, with 13 bases between them. Germline loops: CDR1 MNHEY, CDR2 SMNVEV (reference sequence). This CDR3 comprises 15 residues. The CDR3 sequence is CASSLDSFYTGELFF. In DNA form, the CDR3 reads TGTGCCAGCAGTCTGGACAGTTTCTACACCGGGGAGCTGTTTTTT.

In this sample, this clone turned up once. J is TRBJ1-1 and V is TRBV6-6, with 8 bases aligning to TRBD1. The V segment lost 2 bases and the J segment 1 base; nucleotides outside the gene matches: 0. CDR1 and CDR2 (germline): MNHNY, SVGAGI (reference sequence). This CDR3 comprises 14 residues. CDR3 in DNA: TGTGCCAGCAGTTACGGGACAGGGAACACTGAAGCTTTCTTT. Its protein is CASSYGTGNTEAFF.

This clone showed up just a few times. CDR3 in DNA: TGCGCCAGCAGCCAATTGGGGGGGCGGCCAGATACGCAGTATTTT. It codes for CASSQLGGRPDTQYF. This rearrangement joins TRBV4-1 to TRBJ2-3; a weak D match, TRBD2 (7 bases). The CDR3 spans 15 residues. Trimming took 2 bases from V and 4 from J, leaving 13 bases between them. Per germline, CDR1 MGHRA and CDR2 YSYEKL.

V usage is TRBV27 and J usage is TRBJ2-1; no firm D call. The V end lost 3 bases, the J end lost 4 bases, and 16 bases lay between the germline ends. This CDR3 contains 16 residues. Germline V gene lookup returns CDR1 MNHEY and CDR2 SMNVEV (reference sequence). CDR3 in amino acids: CASSFVWPYPYNEQFF. DNA for the CDR3: TGTGCCAGCAGTTTCGTATGGCCGTACCCTTACAATGAGCAGTTCTTC.

The chain links TRBV5-1 to TRBJ1-2; D may be TRBD1 (5 bases). Germline loops: CDR1 SGHRS, CDR2 YFSETQ. V lost 6 bases, J lost 0 bases, and 15 bases lay in between. This CDR3 has 15 amino acids. CDR3: CASKYQGAPNYGYTF. Written as DNA, the CDR3 is TGCGCCAGCAAGTATCAGGGCGCCCCTAACTATGGCTACACCTTC. Filled out from reference TRBV5-1 and TRBJ1-2, the complete variable domain reads KAGVTQTPRYLIKTRGQQVTLSCSPISGHRSVSWYQQTPGQGLQFLFEYFSETQRNKGNFPGRFSGRQFSNSRSEMNVSTLELGDSALYLCASKYQGAPNYGYTFGSGTRLTVV.

Ten or more counts support this clone. The genes are TRBV29-1 and TRBJ1-1, with TRBD1 identical over 7 bases. J lost 4 bases, V lost 4 bases, and 3 bases had no gene match. Germline CDR1 reads SQVTM; CDR2 reads ANQGSEA. This CDR3 contains 12 residues. The CDR3 protein is CSVAQGITEAFF. The CDR3 coding sequence is TGCAGCGTTGCACAGGGGATCACTGAAGCTTTCTTT.

The chain has TRBV13 and TRBJ2-3; 9 positions match TRBD2. The V segment lost 3 bases and the J segment 5 bases; nucleotides outside the gene matches: 3. CDR3 length: 14 amino acids. Germline values: CDR1 PRHDT, CDR2 FYEKMQ (reference sequence). The CDR3 bases are TGTGCCAGCAGCTTCAGCGGGGGGAAAGATACGCAGTATTTT. It yields the protein CASSFSGGKDTQYF.

The rearrangement uses TRBV9 and TRBJ2-1; 7 bases match TRBD2. The CDR3 sequence is 13 residues long. Germline lookup yields CDR1 SGDLS and CDR2 YYNGEE. V lost 1 base, J lost 9 bases, and 4 bases stayed unmatched. The CDR3 is CASSVRGEGEQFF. The CDR3 bases are TGTGCCAGCAGCGTACGAGGGGAGGGTGAGCAGTTCTTC.

This sequence joins TRBV7-6 and TRBJ1-4; 8 bases agree with TRBD1. The germline CDR1 and CDR2 sequences are SGHVS and FNYEAQ. The CDR3 has 18 residues. The junction had 10 bases not matched to a gene; V was cut back by 4 bases and J by 0 bases. CDR3: CASSSSSTQGATNEKLFF. CDR3 sequence (DNA): TGTGCCAGCAGCTCATCCTCCACACAGGGGGCAACTAATGAAAAACTGTTTTTT. The full variable domain, its missing parts supplied by reference TRBV7-6 and TRBJ1-4, is GAGVSQSPRYKVTKRGQDVALRCDPISGHVSLYWYRQALGQGPEFLTYFNYEAQQDKSGLPNDRFSAERPEGSISTLTIQRTEQRDSAMYRCASSSSSTQGATNEKLFFGSGTQLSVL.